This TCR beta chain appears in the sequencing data of a study of cytomegalovirus exposure and HLA in healthy donors (dated by TCRdb to 2017 to 2019). A note on the overall study: An earlier analysis of approximately 550 of the donors reported more than 250 Gb of sequence data and around 110 million unique TCR beta sequences from roughly 180 million T cells. The study aimed to test whether signatures of past pathogen exposure could be identified by cataloging public T cell receptors. Five DR-DQ haplotypes were treated as single units for association and clustering because of strong linkage in the cohort. Of the roughly 400 genotyped donors, approximately 83% fell in the genetic ancestry cluster associated with self-reported Caucasian donors. The study profiled the T cell repertoires of approximately 700 subjects by immunosequencing and related them to cytomegalovirus serostatus. The number of donors typed differed by locus, with 629-630 for A, B, C, DRB1 and DQB1, roughly 520 for DQA1, 600 to 610 for DPA1, and around 430 for DPB1. In an earlier analysis of 587 of the donors, high-throughput TCR beta sequencing was used to judge whether each TCR beta V gene segment behaved as functional or pseudogenic. All discovery cohort repertoires had been generated using a single sequencing platform. In the later analysis, no new phenotypic data were used to find candidate immune exposures; instead, reliance was placed on TCR beta sequences and their occurrence across donors. HLA typing included class I and class II loci at four-digit resolution. On average, over 200,000 unique TCR beta nucleotide sequences were sequenced per donor among 398 genotyped donors of the cohort, with 15% to 20% of those sequences being non-productive. To predict cytomegalovirus infection status, the study brought together high-throughput TCR immunosequencing, statistical association of individual TCRs with disease status, and machine learning. Roughly 310 gigabases of sequencing data and around 87 million unique TCR sequences were included in an early release covering 550 to 800 HLA-typed donors. Genome-wide SNP genotypes for about three fifths of the roughly 670 donors were used in a later genetic analysis, which treated that subset as a discovery cohort. To study patterns of TCR occurrence, a later analysis re-analyzed previously published TCR beta repertoires from just over 650 donors and added high-resolution HLA genotyping. Donor age, sex, ethnicity and CMV serostatus were compiled alongside the repertoire data. Along with the 666-subject first cohort, a separate validation cohort of 120 different subjects was used. What the study reported, not specific to this receptor: In a later analysis, HLA-associated TCR beta chains were found to be more clonally expanded and to have lower generation probabilities than equally common non-associated chains. Specific HLA alleles were associated with some 15,000 TCR beta sequences at a false discovery rate of 0.05 in a later analysis. Only TCR beta chains were sequenced in this cohort, and the absence of alpha or paired-chain data limited detectable features. In an earlier analysis of about 540 of the donors, most TCR beta V segments were observed in productive rearrangements about 87% or about 30% of the time, broadly matching IMGT annotations. Cytomegalovirus status was reported to be diagnosed by the classifier with high specificity and sensitivity in both the original and validation cohorts. Roughly 17 rarely observed V segments, including chromosome 9 orphons, were excluded from the earlier analysis of several hundred of the donors because counts were too low. According to a later analysis, TCR association rates differed among HLA loci, with DRB1 alleles showing the most associated TCRs and HLA-C alleles showing the fewest. A later genetic analysis reported fewer N-insertions in productive TCRs among donors in an Asian-associated ancestry cluster than the roughly 700-donor mean. Because the 87-base-pair reads could not distinguish some IMGT-functional V segments, including TRBV6-2 and TRBV6-3, those segments were excluded. In a later analysis, most CMV-associated TCR beta chains were found to appear HLA-restricted, with HLA associations seemingly driven largely by CMV exposure. HLA typing was unavailable for some donors at each locus, so association tests used only the typed subset. For the cohort, immune exposure information was limited to CMV serostatus. Strong co-occurrence of HLA alleles, especially DR and DQ, made assigning TCR associations to individual alleles difficult. Most TCR sequences were observed very rarely across donors, whereas some public TCRs were present in many individuals. In a later analysis, several top co-occurrence clusters were reported to appear linked to parvovirus B19, influenza, CMV and Epstein-Barr virus. A later genetic analysis associated a missense DCLRE1C variant with V-gene and J-gene trimming of TCR beta chains, and an independent cohort replicated the association. A further reported finding was that TCR beta sequences accurately predicted the HLA-A and HLA-B alleles for most subjects in the first cohort. The authors suggested that the approach could potentially be generalized to other disease states and immunological phenotypes. Correlated functional status among segregating V segments might reflect linkage disequilibrium, but an unknown experimental factor could not be ruled out. A few of the identified cytomegalovirus-associated TCR beta chains were confirmed in vitro to be specific for cytomegalovirus antigens. A cluster of highly shared sequence variants was judged likely to be a technical artifact of the sequencing pipeline. The study gave a list of 150 to 200 TCR beta chains associated with cytomegalovirus. Presence/absence analyses assumed roughly uniform sequencing depth across donors, an assumption that may not hold.

In total, roughly 710 healthy bone marrow donors made up the cohort. Cohort members were all nominally healthy when sampled, although unrecorded immune exposures were likely present. The donor tested CMV seronegative, placing the donor among the 300 to 450 seronegative members of the cohort. Each donor provided a peripheral blood sample, and peripheral blood mononuclear cells were used for TCR beta sequencing. The Qiagen DNeasy Blood Extraction Kit was used to extract genomic DNA from the blood cell samples. After removal of 5 bases from V and 6 bases from J, the junction retains 6 bases not matched to a gene. The CDR3, cysteine through phenylalanine, is 14 amino acids long. Kept here is only the CDR3 DNA, which spans 42 bases and is read in frame from base 1. Reading the germline V gene (reference sequence) gives CDR1 SEHNR and CDR2 FQNEAQ. In this sample, this clone turned up once. The clone's antigen remains unknown. It has no much larger one-base neighbor in the sample; base qualities were not kept.

Libraries were constructed by the immunoSEQ multiplex PCR assay. For the multiplex PCR, a mixture combining 60 forward primers for TCR Vbeta segments and 13 reverse primers for TCR Jbeta segments was used. Amplification of the CDR3 region of rearranged TCR beta genes was performed with a multiplex PCR assay on genomic DNA. On the Illumina HiSeq System, the amplified TCR beta libraries were sequenced as 87-base-pair reads. Regarding the original processing steps: A later analysis counted around 72 million unique TCR beta chains across the 666 repertoires, and around 9.9 million of these chains were shared by at least two donors. Raw reads were error-corrected and collapsed into unique sequences by a nearest-neighbor algorithm in which closely related sequences were merged to remove PCR and sequencing errors. Alignment of CDR3 sequences to IMGT reference sequences was used to assign V, D and J gene segments. For a sequence to be retained, at least a six-nucleotide match to both a V gene segment and a J gene segment was required. Rearrangements were called productive when the CDR3 lacked stop codons and stayed in frame with V and J; all others were non-productive. Following IMGT convention, CDR3 was defined as the stretch from the second conserved V-encoded cysteine to the conserved J-encoded phenylalanine. The earlier analysis of 500 to 650 of the donors excluded any sequence lacking an unambiguous match to a single V gene segment. An earlier analysis of several hundred of the donors called V segments functional above 56.7% productive rearrangements and segregating when the between-donor standard deviation exceeded 5%. A statistical classification framework was built to diagnose cytomegalovirus status from the catalog of TCR beta chain sequences. A later analysis assigned V and J genes by comparing TCR nucleotide sequences with IMGT/GENE-DB human TR gene sequences. In a later analysis, CDR3 sequences and most-parsimonious VDJ recombination scenarios were assigned using the TCRdist pipeline. In a later analysis, every TCR beta chain was defined by the combination of its CDR3 amino acid sequence and its V-gene family, and reads without a unique V-gene family were dropped. To address suspected cross-contamination and a sequencing artifact, a later analysis removed 592 highly shared, low-generation-probability nucleotide sequences. A later analysis calculated a clonal expansion index for each public chain from normalized within-repertoire ranks of inferred template counts. In a later analysis, generation probabilities were computed with a VDJ recombination model fitted to out-of-frame rearrangements, and the resulting probabilities were checked against IGoR. A later analysis scored TCR-TCR, TCR-HLA and TCR-CMV co-occurrence with hypergeometric tests, applying a repertoire-size bias correction to TCR pairs. In a later analysis, false discovery rates were estimated by permuting HLA or CMV assignments 20 times. In a later analysis, co-occurring TCRs were grouped using DBSCAN, and TCRdist sequence similarity was added for clustering within HLA-allele-positive subsets. Co-occurrence clustering excluded repertoires with fewer than 30,000 or more than 120,000 public chains, plus five with anomalous nucleotide sharing. TCRdb obtained this table from immuneACCESS and retained in-frame rearrangements with V and J assigned. These tables miss some clones; where compared with another copy, unresolved V genes account for less than half of the shortfall, and the remainder is unexplained. V, J and clone size were drawn from that table, and D and trimming were deduced from the DNA. The sample table shows 100,000 to 150,000 clones, and about four fifths are seen once. The ten largest clones take up around 4% of the sample.

The receptor's source is a man in his forties in good health and CMV-seronegative. Specimen: PBMCs. This sequence uses TRBV7-9 and TRBJ2-2, and TRBD2 matches 7 of the central bases. The CDR3 protein: CASSPRLASGELFF. In nucleotides, the sequence is TGTGCCAGCAGCCCCCGACTAGCCTCCGGGGAGCTGTTTTTT.